This T cell receptor (beta chain) was found in a study of T cell responses to AZD1222 COVID-19 vaccine. Profiled with immunoSEQ multiplex PCR; TCRdb holds only in-frame clones, not every one. The sample has around 140,000 clones, around nine tenths seen once. Study-level results: Close to half of all spike-specific TCRs reportedly target regions of the variants that are unmutated. Just 5 to 7 people given AZD1222 tested seropositive at baseline. Regions 160-218 and 743-854 dominated among vaccine-associated CD4 TCRs spanning spike. Donors were chiefly white British, with a greater number of females, and clonal diversity was perhaps underestimated.

In the case of this clone: No antigen is known for it.

CDR3 length: 14 amino acids. Unmatched junction bases numbered 6, after V lost 5 bases and J lost 8 bases. Germline V gene lookup returns CDR1 LNHDA and CDR2 SQIVND (reference sequence). The sample consisted of peripheral blood, taken on day 0 of AZD1222 vaccination. This chain joins TRBV19 and TRBJ1-5, with 10 bases matching TRBD1. The receptor's source is an adult in good health. The CDR3 bases are TGTGCCAGTAGTTTCGACAGGGGGCAGGAGCCCCAGCATTTT. As protein: CASSFDRGQEPQHF.